Each of the 24 T cell receptor beta chains below was sequenced from the same sample in a study of blood T cell repertoires in COVID-19. Here immunoSEQ multiplex PCR was the method, and the copy in TCRdb shows in-frame clones only, minus some. This sample yields 95,000 to 110,000 clones, of which around 85% are seen a single time; approximately 3.5% belongs to the top ten. The sequencing input was peripheral blood. These receptors were collected from a woman older than 75 with active or convalescent COVID-19.

The CDR3 bases are TGTGCCAGCAGCTTGGGACAGGGGCTCTATGGCTACACCTTC. Amino acid sequence: CASSLGQGLYGYTF. The rearrangement joins TRBV6-5 to TRBJ1-2; 10 bases line up with TRBD1. J was trimmed by 4 bases and V by 6 bases; bases with no gene match: 5. There are 14 residues in the CDR3. Per the germline V gene, CDR1 is MNHEY and CDR2 is SVGAGI.

CDR3 protein: CASSVGDVGWSRGNTEAFF. DNA for the CDR3: TGTGCCAGCAGCGTAGGGGATGTTGGGTGGTCGCGGGGGAACACTGAAGCTTTCTTT. The chain links TRBV9 to TRBJ1-1; no clear D. CDR1 is SGDLS and CDR2 is YYNGEE in the germline V gene. The CDR3 consists of 19 residues. V dropped 0 bases and J dropped 1 base, with 22 bases sitting between them.

The chain carries TRBV4-2 and TRBJ1-1, with 9 nucleotides matching TRBD1. With 1 base clipped from V and 1 base from J, the junction kept 7 bases outside the gene matches. There are 17 residues in the CDR3. Germline CDR1 is LGHNA and CDR2 is YNFKEQ. CDR3 DNA sequence: TGTGCCAGCAGCCAAGGGGACAGGGCGGGTAAGAACACTGAAGCTTTCTTT. This codes for CASSQGDRAGKNTEAFF.

V usage is TRBV18 and J usage is TRBJ2-7; maybe TRBD2 (6 bases). This CDR3 is built from 14 residues. Germline lookup yields CDR1 KGHSH and CDR2 LQKENI. Trimming took 3 bases from V and 6 from J, leaving 15 bases between them. The CDR3 region is CASSPREASSEQYF. In DNA, the CDR3 is TGTGCCAGCTCACCGCGGGAAGCCTCATCCGAGCAGTACTTC.

This chain connects TRBV4-2 to TRBJ2-7; tentatively, D is TRBD1 (6 bases). Germline V gene sequence: CDR1 LGHNA, CDR2 YNFKEQ. This CDR3 spans 15 amino acids. Trimming left V 1 base short and J 3 bases short, with 13 bases between. CDR3 sequence (DNA): TGTGCCAGCAGCCAAGGTCGAGCCAGGGGCTACGAGCAGTACTTC. Amino acids: CASSQGRARGYEQYF.

The chain combines TRBV24-1 with TRBJ2-3, with 8 bases aligning to TRBD1. Germline trimming cut 4 bases from V and 3 bases from J; bases unmatched to any gene: 2. CDR3 size: 14 residues. Germline V lookup: CDR1 KGHDR, CDR2 SFDVKD. DNA of the CDR3: TGTGCCACCAGTGAAACAGGGGGTACAGATACGCAGTATTTT. Translating gives CATSETGGTDTQYF.

This clone was seen a handful of times. The chain uses TRBV28 and TRBJ2-7; TRBD2 aligns across 10 bases. V lost 5 bases to trimming and J lost 5 bases; unmatched junction nucleotides: 12. In germline, CDR1 is MDHEN, CDR2 SYDVKM. The CDR3 has 16 amino acids. CDR3 DNA: TGTGCCAGCAGTCGGGCCGGGACTAGCGTCCTCCACGAGCAGTACTTC. Translation: CASSRAGTSVLHEQYF.

The chain uses TRBV5-1 and TRBJ2-7; D perhaps matches TRBD1 (6 bases). Germline assignment: CDR1 SGHRS and CDR2 YFSETQ. The CDR3 has 16 amino acids. The germline V and J ends were trimmed by 4 bases and 0 bases, with 17 bases remaining between them. The CDR3 sequence is CASSPLRDTPSYEQYF. The DNA of the CDR3 is TGCGCCAGCAGCCCCCTTAGGGACACCCCCTCCTACGAGCAGTACTTC.

The gene calls are TRBV21-1 and TRBJ2-1; the table's TRBD2 call for D was not verified on the DNA. TRBV21-1 is a documented pseudogene. This CDR3 is built from 18 residues. DNA for the CDR3: TGTGCCAGCAGCAAAGCGTTAGCCAACCGGGAGAAAGACAATGAGCAGTTCTTC. Translating it yields CASSKALANREKDNEQFF.

This clone appeared a few times. This chain links TRBV27 with TRBJ1-4, with D possibly being TRBD1 (5 bases). Trimming took off 6 bases at V and 7 bases at J, with 15 bases between the two ends. The CDR3 is 14 residues long. Germline V gives CDR1 MNHEY, CDR2 SMNVEV (reference sequence). The CDR3 region is CASRGLGAIEKLFF. The CDR3 DNA is TGTGCCAGCAGGGGCTTAGGGGCGATTGAAAAACTGTTTTTT.

The J gene is TRBJ2-1, the V gene TRBV6-6, with TRBD1 identical over 7 bases. CDR3 length: 15 amino acids. Trimming removed 6 bases from V and 10 bases from J; junction bases left unmatched: 15. CDR1 and CDR2 (germline): MNHNY, SVGAGI (reference sequence). CDR3 sequence reads: CASSPGTAGVEEQFF. The CDR3 coding sequence is TGTGCCAGCAGCCCCGGGACAGCAGGGGTAGAGGAGCAGTTCTTC.

This clone came up many times. DNA for the CDR3: TGTGCCAGCAGTCCACGGACAGGACAAGAGACCCAGTACTTC. It codes for CASSPRTGQETQYF. This chain connects TRBV28 to TRBJ2-5, with 7 bases aligning to TRBD1. CDR1 and CDR2 from the germline V gene are MDHEN and SYDVKM. V lost 5 bases to trimming and J lost 2 bases; unmatched junction nucleotides: 5. The CDR3 is made up of 14 amino acids.

V and J are TRBV18 and TRBJ1-4; D gene unclear. The V end was cut by 3 bases, the J end by 0 bases, with 5 bases between. The CDR3 runs to 14 residues. The V gene's germline CDR1 is KGHSH and CDR2 LQKENI. Here the CDR3 DNA reads TGTGCCAGCTCACCTCGGTCAACTAATGAAAAACTGTTTTTT. Protein sequence: CASSPRSTNEKLFF.

V is TRBV30 and J is TRBJ1-1; D is uncertain. The CDR3 length is 14 residues. The germline gives CDR1 GTSNPN, CDR2 SVGIG (reference sequence). Trimming removed 4 bases from V and 4 bases from J, with 16 bases in between. CDR3 sequence: CAWTESPVGTEAFF. CDR3 DNA sequence: TGTGCCTGGACCGAGTCGCCCGTCGGCACTGAAGCTTTCTTT.

This clone was counted once. V is TRBV6-5 and J is TRBJ2-5, with D perhaps matching TRBD2 (6 bases). With 6 bases removed from V and 5 bases from J, the gap between germline ends came to 16 bases. Germline-derived CDR1 and CDR2 are MNHEY and SVGAGI. The CDR3 totals 14 residues. The CDR3 is CASRFSGEGETQYF. The CDR3 nucleotides read TGTGCCAGCAGGTTTAGCGGAGAGGGGGAGACCCAGTACTTC.

The chain has TRBV28 and TRBJ1-5; 7 bases match TRBD1. J was trimmed by 6 bases and V by 6 bases; bases with no gene match: 8. The length of the CDR3 is 14 residues. CDR1 is MDHEN, CDR2 SYDVKM, per germline. Written as DNA, the CDR3 is TGTGCCAGCAGGGACGGGACAGAGCCTCAGCCCCAGCATTTT. As protein: CASRDGTEPQPQHF.

For the CDR3, the DNA is TGTGCCAGCAGCCCTCTAGCCCGTAATTCGGGCAATGAGCAGTTCTTC. Its translation is CASSPLARNSGNEQFF. The rearrangement links TRBV5-5 to TRBJ2-1; D is possibly TRBD2 (5 bases). The CDR3 is 16 residues long. V was trimmed by 4 bases and J by 6 bases, leaving 20 bases between them. Germline loops: CDR1 SGHKS, CDR2 YYEKEE (reference sequence).

Remarks on this clone: The junction does not match germline at one end; this may be a read error. V usage is TRBV6-1 and J usage is TRBJ2-4; TRBD1 agrees at 11 bases. The CDR3 extends over 16 amino acids. In germline, CDR1 is MNHNS, CDR2 SASEGT. The CDR3 DNA reads as TGTGCCAGCAGCGAAGGGACAGGGGGGTGGGGAAACATTCAGTACTTC. Translation: CASSEGTGGWGNIQYF.

The CDR3, as DNA: TGCAGCGTTTTCACTACGGGACAGACTAACTATGGCTACACCTTC. This sequence encodes CSVFTTGQTNYGYTF. The chain uses TRBV29-1 and TRBJ1-2; TRBD1 aligns across 7 bases. The CDR3 extends over 15 amino acids. V gave up 5 bases and J gave up 0 bases; unmatched junction bases: 9. From germline, CDR1 is SQVTM and CDR2 ANQGSEA.

The J gene is TRBJ2-1, the V gene TRBV19; weak D call: TRBD2 (5 bases). The V gene lost 4 bases and the J gene lost 7 bases, with 14 bases spanning the gap. The CDR3 is 14 amino acids. Germline values: CDR1 LNHDA, CDR2 SQIVND (reference sequence). In DNA form, the CDR3 reads TGTGCCAGTAGTAATGGGTACAGCGGTAATGAGCAGTTCTTC. It encodes CASSNGYSGNEQFF.

The rearrangement links TRBV6-2 or TRBV6-3 to TRBJ1-1, with 7 bases fitting TRBD1. Trimming removed 4 bases from V and 4 bases from J; junction bases left unmatched: 3. Germline CDR1 and CDR2: MNHEY and SVGEGT. CDR3 size: 13 residues. CDR3 sequence (DNA): TGTGCCAGCAGTTTAAACAGGGGCACTGAAGCTTTCTTT. Translating it yields CASSLNRGTEAFF.

The rearrangement links TRBV7-9 to TRBJ2-7, with a weak D call TRBD1 (6 bases). CDR3 size: 13 residues. Germline loops: CDR1 SEHNR, CDR2 FQNEAQ (reference sequence). The V end was cut by 4 bases, the J end by 9 bases, with 16 bases between. CDR3 coding DNA: TGTGCCAGCAGCTCTTCGGGACAATTTTTGCAGTACTTC. This codes for CASSSSGQFLQYF.

Comment on this clone: At one of its ends the junction is not consistent with the germline gene, which may arise from a read error. The J gene is TRBJ1-2, the V gene TRBV5-6, with 8 bases lining up with TRBD1. The CDR3 has 13 amino acids. The germline V gene encodes CDR1 SGHDT and CDR2 YYEEEE. Written as DNA, the CDR3 is TGTGCCAGCAGCGTCCGGGACAGGCTATCCTCAGGCTTC. Protein sequence: CASSVRDRLSSGF.

The chain uses TRBV6-5 and TRBJ1-1; D may be TRBD1 (5 bases). In germline, CDR1 is MNHEY, CDR2 SVGAGI. CDR3 size: 13 residues. Between the trimmed V and J ends, which lost 7 bases and 3 bases, there was a span of 12 bases. The CDR3 sequence: CASTFRTYTEAFF. Written as DNA, the CDR3 is TGTGCCAGCACCTTCCGGACATACACTGAAGCTTTCTTT.